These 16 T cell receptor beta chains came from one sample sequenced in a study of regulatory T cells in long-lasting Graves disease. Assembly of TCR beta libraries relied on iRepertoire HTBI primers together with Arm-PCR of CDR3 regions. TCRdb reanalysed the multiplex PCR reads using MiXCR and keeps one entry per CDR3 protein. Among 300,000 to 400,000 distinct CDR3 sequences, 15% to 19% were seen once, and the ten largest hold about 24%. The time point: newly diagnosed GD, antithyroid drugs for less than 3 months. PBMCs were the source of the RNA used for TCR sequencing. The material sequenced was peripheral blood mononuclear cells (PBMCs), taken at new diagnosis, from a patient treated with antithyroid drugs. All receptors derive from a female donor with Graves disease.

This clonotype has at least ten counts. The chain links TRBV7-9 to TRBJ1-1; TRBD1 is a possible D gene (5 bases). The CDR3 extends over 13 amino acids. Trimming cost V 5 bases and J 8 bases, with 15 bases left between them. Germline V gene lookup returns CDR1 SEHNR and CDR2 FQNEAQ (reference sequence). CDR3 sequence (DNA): TGTGCCAGCAGCGCCGCCGGGACGGTGGAAGCTTTCTTT. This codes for CASSAAGTVEAFF.

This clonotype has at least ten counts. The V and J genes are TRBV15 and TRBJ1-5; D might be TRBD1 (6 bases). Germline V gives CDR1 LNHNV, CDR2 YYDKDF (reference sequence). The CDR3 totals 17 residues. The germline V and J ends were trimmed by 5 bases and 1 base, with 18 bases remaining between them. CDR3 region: CATSVGGGGMSNQPQHF. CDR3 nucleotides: TGTGCCACCAGCGTCGGTGGGGGGGGCATGAGCAATCAGCCCCAGCATTTT. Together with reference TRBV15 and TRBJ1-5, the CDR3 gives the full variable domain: DAMVIQNPRYQVTQFGKPVTLSCSQTLNHNVMYWYQQKSSQAPKLLFHYYDKDFNNEADTPDNFQSRRPNTSFCFLDIRSPGLGDTAMYLCATSVGGGGMSNQPQHFGDGTRLSIL.

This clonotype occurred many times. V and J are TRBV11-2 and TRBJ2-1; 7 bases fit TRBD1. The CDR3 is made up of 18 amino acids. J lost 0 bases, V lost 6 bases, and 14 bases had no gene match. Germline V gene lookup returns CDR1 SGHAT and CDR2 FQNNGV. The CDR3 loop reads CASRQDRSLMSSYNEQFF. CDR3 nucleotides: TGTGCCAGCAGACAGGACAGGAGTTTAATGAGCTCCTACAATGAGCAGTTCTTC.

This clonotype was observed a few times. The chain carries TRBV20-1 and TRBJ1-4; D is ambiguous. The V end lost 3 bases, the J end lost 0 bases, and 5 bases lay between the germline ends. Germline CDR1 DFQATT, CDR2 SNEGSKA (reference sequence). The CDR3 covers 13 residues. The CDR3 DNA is TGCAGTGCTAGGTTTACAACTAATGAAAAACTGTTTTTT. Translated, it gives CSARFTTNEKLFF.

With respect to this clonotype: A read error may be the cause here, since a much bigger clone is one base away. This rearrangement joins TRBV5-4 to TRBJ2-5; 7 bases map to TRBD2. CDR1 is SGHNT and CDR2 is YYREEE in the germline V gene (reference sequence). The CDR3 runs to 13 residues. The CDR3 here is CVGGERGAETQYF. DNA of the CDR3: TGTGTTGGGGGGGAGAGAGGTGCAGAGACCCAGTACTTC.

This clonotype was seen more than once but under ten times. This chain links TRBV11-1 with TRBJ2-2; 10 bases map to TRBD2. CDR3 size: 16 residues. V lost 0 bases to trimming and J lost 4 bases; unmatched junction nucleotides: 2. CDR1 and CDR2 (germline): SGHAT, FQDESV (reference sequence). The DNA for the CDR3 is TGTGCCAGCAGCTTAGCTCCTAGCGGGGGCACCGGGGAGCTGTTTTTT. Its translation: CASSLAPSGGTGELFF.

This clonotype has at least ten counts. The CDR3 bases are TGTGCCAGCAGCCCGCATGAAGGCACAGATACGCAGTATTTT. Translation gives CASSPHEGTDTQYF. The V and J genes are TRBV7-3 and TRBJ2-3, with D unclear. The CDR3 loop spans 14 amino acids. The germline gives CDR1 SGHTA, CDR2 FQGTGA. The V end lost 5 bases, the J end lost 1 base, and 10 bases lay between the germline ends.

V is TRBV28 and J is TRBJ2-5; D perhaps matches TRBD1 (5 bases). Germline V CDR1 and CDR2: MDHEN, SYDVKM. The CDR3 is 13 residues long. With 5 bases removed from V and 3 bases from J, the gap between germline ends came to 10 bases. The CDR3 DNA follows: TGTGCCAGCAGTGCCCCAGGGAAAGAGACCCAGTACTTC. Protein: CASSAPGKETQYF.

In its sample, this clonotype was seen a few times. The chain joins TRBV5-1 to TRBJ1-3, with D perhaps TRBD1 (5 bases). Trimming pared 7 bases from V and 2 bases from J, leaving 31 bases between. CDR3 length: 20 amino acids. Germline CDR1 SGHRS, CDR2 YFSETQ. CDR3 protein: CASQQRGGSQGVTAGNTIYF. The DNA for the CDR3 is TGCGCCAGCCAACAACGGGGCGGATCCCAGGGAGTCACCGCTGGAAACACCATATATTTT. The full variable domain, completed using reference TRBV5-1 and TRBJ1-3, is KAGVTQTPRYLIKTRGQQVTLSCSPISGHRSVSWYQQTPGQGLQFLFEYFSETQRNKGNFPGRFSGRQFSNSRSEMNVSTLELGDSALYLCASQQRGGSQGVTAGNTIYFGEGSWLTVV.

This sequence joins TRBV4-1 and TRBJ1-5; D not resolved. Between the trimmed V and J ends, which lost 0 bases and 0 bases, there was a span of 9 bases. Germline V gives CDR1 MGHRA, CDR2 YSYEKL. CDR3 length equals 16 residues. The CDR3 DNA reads TGCGCCAGCAGCCAAGATCGGCATAATAGCAATCAGCCCCAGCATTTT. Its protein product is CASSQDRHNSNQPQHF.

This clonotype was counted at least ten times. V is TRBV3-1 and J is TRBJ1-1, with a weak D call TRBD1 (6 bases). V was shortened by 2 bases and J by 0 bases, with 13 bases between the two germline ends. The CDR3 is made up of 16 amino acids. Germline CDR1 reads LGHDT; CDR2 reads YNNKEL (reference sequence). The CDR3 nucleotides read TGTGCCAGCAGCCAAAGGGGGGCGGGGATGAACACTGAAGCTTTCTTT. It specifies CASSQRGAGMNTEAFF.

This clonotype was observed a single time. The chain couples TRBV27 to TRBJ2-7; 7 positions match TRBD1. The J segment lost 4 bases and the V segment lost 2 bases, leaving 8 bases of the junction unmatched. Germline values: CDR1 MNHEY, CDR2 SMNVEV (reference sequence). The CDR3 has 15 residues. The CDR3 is CASSLGRTGPYEQYF. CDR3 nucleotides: TGTGCCAGCAGTTTAGGGCGGACAGGTCCATACGAGCAGTACTTC.

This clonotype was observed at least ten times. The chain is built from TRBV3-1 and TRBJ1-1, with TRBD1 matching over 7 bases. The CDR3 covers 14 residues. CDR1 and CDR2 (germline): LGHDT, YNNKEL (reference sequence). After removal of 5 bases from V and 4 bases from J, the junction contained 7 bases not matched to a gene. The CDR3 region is CASSSWTGGTEAFF. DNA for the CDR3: TGTGCCAGCAGCTCCTGGACAGGCGGCACTGAAGCTTTCTTT.

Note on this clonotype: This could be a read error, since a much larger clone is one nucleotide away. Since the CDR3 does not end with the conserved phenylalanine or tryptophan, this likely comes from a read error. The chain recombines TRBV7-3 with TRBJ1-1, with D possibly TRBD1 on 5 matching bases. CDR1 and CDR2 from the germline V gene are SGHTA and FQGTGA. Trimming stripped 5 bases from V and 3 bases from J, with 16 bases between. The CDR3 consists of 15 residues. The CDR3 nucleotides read TGTGCCAGCAGCCCCGCCGGGACGGGCGACACTGAAGCTTTCCTT. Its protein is CASSPAGTGDTEAFL.

In DNA form, the CDR3 reads TGTGCCAGCAGCTTGGCCCTTGAGCGTTGGGGCTACACCTTC. Encoded protein: CASSLALERWGYTF. V is TRBV5-4 and J is TRBJ1-2; D unclear. The CDR3 spans 14 residues. The germline V gene has CDR1 SGHNT and CDR2 YYREEE (reference sequence). Deletions cut 0 bases from V and 8 bases from J, with 14 bases between.

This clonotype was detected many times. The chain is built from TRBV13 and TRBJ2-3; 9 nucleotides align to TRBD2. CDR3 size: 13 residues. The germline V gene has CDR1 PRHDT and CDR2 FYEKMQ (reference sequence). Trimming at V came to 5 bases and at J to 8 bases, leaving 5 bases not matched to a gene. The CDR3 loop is CASSNWTSVTQYF. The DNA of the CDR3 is TGTGCCAGCAGCAACTGGACTAGCGTTACGCAGTATTTT.